One and the same sample provided the 2 T cell receptor beta chains below, sequenced in a study of blood T cells in healthy people across ages. Through a sample-barcoded 5' primer and a J-beta primer mix, a second PCR was run for roughly 6 to 12 cycles. TCRdb re-called the 5' RACE reads with MiXCR, one entry per CDR3 protein. The sample consists of 850,000 to 1,300,000 distinct CDR3 sequences, less than 50% of them appearing once. The sequenced sample consisted of blood. The receptors derive from a woman aged 55-70 years in good health.

V is TRBV10-3 and J is TRBJ2-7, with TRBD2 as a possible D gene (6 bases). Germline V CDR1 and CDR2: ENHRY, SYGVKD. This CDR3 contains 14 residues. Trimming shortened V by 3 bases and J by 6 bases, and 15 bases separated the two germline ends. The CDR3 region has the DNA TGTGCCATCAGTGAAACGGGAGAATCGGTCGAGCAGTACTTC. Residues: CAISETGESVEQYF.

This clonotype was detected ten times or more. The chain uses TRBV24-1 and TRBJ2-3; perhaps TRBD1 as D (5 bases). The CDR3 covers 15 residues. Looked up from germline, CDR1 is KGHDR and CDR2 is SFDVKD. The ends were cut back, 3 bases at V and 4 bases at J, with 13 bases in the middle. The CDR3 sequence is CATSDPTGRADTQYF. Written as DNA, the CDR3 is TGTGCCACCAGTGATCCCACAGGTCGAGCAGATACGCAGTATTTT.